This T cell receptor beta chain was identified during a study of blood T cell repertoires in COVID-19. Whole-study context: COVID-19 samples collected from the United States, Italy and Spain covered acute and convalescent phases. PBMCs, B-cell-depleted T cells, or T cells provided the cDNA or gDNA that made up the material.

After removal of 2 bases from V and 3 bases from J, the junction contained 1 base not matched to a gene. The CDR3 is 14 amino acids. CDR1 is MNHEY, CDR2 SMNVEV, per germline (reference sequence). Authors' data handling: Amplification of reference gene primers provided the estimated nucleated cell counts. Method: immunoSEQ multiplex PCR; TCRdb's copy keeps in-frame clones and lacks some. The DNA was the basis for D and trimming; V, J and clone size are from that table. The profile covers nearly 110,000 clones, with 71% appearing a single time and 0.75% to 1% taken by the ten largest. The count of this clone is one.

The sample taken for sequencing was peripheral blood. The rearrangement joins TRBV27 to TRBJ2-3; TRBD1 agrees at 8 bases. This TCR derives from a human donor with acute or convalescent COVID-19. The donor label of this sample is uncertain. The CDR3 sequence: CASSLRDRTDTQYF. In DNA, the CDR3 is TGTGCCAGCAGTTTACGGGACAGGACAGATACGCAGTATTTT.